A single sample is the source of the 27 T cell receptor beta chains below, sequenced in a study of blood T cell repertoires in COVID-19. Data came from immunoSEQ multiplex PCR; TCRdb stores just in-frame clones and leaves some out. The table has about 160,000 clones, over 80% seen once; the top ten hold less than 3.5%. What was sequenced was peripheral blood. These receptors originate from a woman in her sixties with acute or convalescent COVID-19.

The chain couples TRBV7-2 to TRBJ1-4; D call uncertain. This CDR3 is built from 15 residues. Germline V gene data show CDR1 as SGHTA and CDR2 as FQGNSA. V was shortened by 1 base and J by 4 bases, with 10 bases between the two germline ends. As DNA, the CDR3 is TGTGCCAGCAGCTTAGGCGGCAGCCTTAATGAAAAACTGTTTTTT. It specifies CASSLGGSLNEKLFF. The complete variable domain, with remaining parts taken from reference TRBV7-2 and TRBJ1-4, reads GAGVSQSPSNKVTEKGKDVELRCDPISGHTALYWYRQSLGQGLEFLIYFQGNSAPDKSGLPSDRFSAERTGGSVSTLTIQRTQQEDSAVYLCASSLGGSLNEKLFFGSGTQLSVL.

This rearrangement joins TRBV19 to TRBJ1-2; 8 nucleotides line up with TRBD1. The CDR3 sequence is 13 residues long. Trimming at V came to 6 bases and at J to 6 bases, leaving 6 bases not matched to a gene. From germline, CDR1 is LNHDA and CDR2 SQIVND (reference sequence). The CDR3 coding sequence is TGTGCCAGTAGACAGGACAGGGATGATGGCTACACCTTC. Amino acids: CASRQDRDDGYTF.

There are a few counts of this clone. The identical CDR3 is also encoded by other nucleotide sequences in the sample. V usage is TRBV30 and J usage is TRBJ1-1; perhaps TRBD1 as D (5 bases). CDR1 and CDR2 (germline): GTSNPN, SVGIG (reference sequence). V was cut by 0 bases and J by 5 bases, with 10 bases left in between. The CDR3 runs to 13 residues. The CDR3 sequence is CAWSVRGDTEAFF. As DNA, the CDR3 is TGTGCCTGGAGTGTTCGGGGGGATACTGAAGCTTTCTTT.

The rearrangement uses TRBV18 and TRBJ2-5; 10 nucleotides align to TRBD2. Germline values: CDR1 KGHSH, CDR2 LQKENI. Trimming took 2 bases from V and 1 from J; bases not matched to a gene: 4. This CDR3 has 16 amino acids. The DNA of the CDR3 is TGTGCCAGCTCACCATGGTCTAGCGGGGGCCAAGAGACCCAGTACTTC. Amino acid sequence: CASSPWSSGGQETQYF.

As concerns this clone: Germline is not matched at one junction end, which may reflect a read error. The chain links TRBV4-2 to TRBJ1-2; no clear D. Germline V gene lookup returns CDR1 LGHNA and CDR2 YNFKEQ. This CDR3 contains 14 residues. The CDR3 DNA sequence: TGTGCCAGCACCCAACTGGAGGGTAACGGAGGCTACACCTTC. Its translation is CASTQLEGNGGYTF.

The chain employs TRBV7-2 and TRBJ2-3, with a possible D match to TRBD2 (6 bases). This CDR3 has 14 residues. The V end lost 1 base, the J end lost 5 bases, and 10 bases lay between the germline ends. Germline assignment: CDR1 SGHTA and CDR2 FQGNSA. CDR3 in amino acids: CASSLVGGGDTQYF. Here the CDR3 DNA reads TGTGCCAGCAGCTTAGTCGGGGGAGGAGATACGCAGTATTTT.

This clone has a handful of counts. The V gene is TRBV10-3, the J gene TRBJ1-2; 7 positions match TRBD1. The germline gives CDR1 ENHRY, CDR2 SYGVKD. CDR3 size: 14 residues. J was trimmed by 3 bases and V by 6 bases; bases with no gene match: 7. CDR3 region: CAIRRGTEDYGYTF. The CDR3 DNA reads TGTGCCATCAGGAGAGGGACAGAAGACTATGGCTACACCTTC.

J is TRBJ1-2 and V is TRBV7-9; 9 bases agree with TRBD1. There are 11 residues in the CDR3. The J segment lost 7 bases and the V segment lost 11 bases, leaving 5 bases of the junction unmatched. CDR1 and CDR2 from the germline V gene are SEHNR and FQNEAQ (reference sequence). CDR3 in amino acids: CASGTGFGYTF. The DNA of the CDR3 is TGTGCCTCGGGGACAGGGTTTGGCTACACCTTC. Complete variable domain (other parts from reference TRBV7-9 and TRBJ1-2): DTGVSQNPRHKITKRGQNVTFRCDPISEHNRLYWYRQTLGQGPEFLTYFQNEAQLEKSRLLSDRFSAERPKGSFSTLEIQRTEQGDSAMYLCASGTGFGYTFGSGTRLTVV.

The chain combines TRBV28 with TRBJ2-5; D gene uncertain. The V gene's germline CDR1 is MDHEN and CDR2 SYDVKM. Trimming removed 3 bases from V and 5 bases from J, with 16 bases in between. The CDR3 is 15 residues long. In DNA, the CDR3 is TGTGCCAGCAGTTTTCTGACTCCCGGTAGGGAGACCCAGTACTTC. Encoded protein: CASSFLTPGRETQYF.

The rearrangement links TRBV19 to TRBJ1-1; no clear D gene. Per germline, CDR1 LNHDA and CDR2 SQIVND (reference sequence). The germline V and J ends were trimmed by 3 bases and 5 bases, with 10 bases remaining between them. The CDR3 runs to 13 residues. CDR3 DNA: TGTGCCAGTAGTATTTACCGAGGTACTGAAGCTTTCTTT. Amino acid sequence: CASSIYRGTEAFF.

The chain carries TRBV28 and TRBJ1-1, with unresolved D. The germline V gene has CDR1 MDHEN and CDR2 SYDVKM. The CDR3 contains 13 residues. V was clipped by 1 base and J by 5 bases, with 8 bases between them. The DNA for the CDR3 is TGTGCCAGCAGTTTATCGGGGAGAACTGAAGCTTTCTTT. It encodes CASSLSGRTEAFF.

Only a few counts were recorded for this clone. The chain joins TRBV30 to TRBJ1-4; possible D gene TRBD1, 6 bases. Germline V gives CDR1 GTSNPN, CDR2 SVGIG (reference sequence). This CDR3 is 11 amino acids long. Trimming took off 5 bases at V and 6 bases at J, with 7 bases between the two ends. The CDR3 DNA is TGTGCCTGGGGACAGTATGAAAAACTGTTTTTT. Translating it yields CAWGQYEKLFF.

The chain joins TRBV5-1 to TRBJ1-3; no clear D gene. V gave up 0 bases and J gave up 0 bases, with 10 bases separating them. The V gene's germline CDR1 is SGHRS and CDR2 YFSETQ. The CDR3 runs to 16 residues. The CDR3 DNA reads TGCGCCAGCAGCTTGGAAGCAGGATTCTCTGGAAACACCATATATTTT. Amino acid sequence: CASSLEAGFSGNTIYF.

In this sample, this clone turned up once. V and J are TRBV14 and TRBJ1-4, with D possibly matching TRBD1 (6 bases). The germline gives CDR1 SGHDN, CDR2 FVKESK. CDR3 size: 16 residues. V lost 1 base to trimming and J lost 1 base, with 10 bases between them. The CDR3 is CASSQATGKTNEKLFF. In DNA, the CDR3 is TGTGCCAGCAGCCAAGCCACAGGGAAAACTAATGAAAAACTGTTTTTT.

The CDR3 spells CASSDRGPDTQYF. CDR3 in DNA: TGTGCCAGCTCGGACAGGGGTCCAGATACGCAGTATTTT. This chain connects TRBV18 to TRBJ2-3; TRBD1 agrees at 9 bases. V lost 6 bases, J lost 4 bases, and 2 bases stayed unmatched. Germline V lookup: CDR1 KGHSH, CDR2 LQKENI. The CDR3 is 13 amino acids.

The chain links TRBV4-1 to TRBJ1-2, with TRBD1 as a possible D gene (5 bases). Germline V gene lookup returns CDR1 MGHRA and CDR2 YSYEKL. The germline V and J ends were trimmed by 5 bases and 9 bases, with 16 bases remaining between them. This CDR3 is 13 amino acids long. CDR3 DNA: TGCGCCAGCAGCGGTACGGGACTAGTAAGCTACACCTTC. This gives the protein CASSGTGLVSYTF.

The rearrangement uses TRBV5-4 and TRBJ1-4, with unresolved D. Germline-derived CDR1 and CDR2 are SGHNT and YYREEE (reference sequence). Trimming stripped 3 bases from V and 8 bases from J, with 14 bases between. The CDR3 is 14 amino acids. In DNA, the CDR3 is TGTGCCAGCAGCTCGGATGGACTGCGGGAAAAACTGTTTTTT. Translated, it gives CASSSDGLREKLFF. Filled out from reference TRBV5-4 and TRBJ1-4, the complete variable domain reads ETGVTQSPTHLIKTRGQQVTLRCSSQSGHNTVSWYQQALGQGPQFIFQYYREEENGRGNFPPRFSGLQFPNYSSELNVNALELDDSALYLCASSSDGLREKLFFGSGTQLSVL.

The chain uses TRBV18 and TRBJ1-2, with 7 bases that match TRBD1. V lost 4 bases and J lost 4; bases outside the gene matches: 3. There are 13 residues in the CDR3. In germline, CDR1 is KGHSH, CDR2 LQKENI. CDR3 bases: TGTGCCAGCTCACAGGGACAGTTCTATGGCTACACCTTC. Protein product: CASSQGQFYGYTF.

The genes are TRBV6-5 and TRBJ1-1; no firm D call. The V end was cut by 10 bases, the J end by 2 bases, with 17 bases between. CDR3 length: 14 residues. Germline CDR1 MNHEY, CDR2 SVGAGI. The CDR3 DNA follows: TGTGCCATAACGAACCTAGGCTTCAACACTGAAGCTTTCTTT. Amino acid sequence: CAITNLGFNTEAFF.

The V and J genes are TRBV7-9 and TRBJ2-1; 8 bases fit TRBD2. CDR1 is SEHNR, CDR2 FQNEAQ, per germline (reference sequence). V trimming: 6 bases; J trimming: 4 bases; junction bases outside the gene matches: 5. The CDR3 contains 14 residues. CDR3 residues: CASSDAGGYNEQFF. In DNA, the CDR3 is TGTGCCAGCAGTGACGCGGGAGGATACAATGAGCAGTTCTTC.

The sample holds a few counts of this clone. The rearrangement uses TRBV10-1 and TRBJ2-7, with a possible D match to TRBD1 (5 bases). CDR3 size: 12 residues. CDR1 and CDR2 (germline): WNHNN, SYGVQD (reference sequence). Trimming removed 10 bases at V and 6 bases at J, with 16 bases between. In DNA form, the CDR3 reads TGCGCCACCCAGGGAAGGGGAAGCGAGCAGTACTTC. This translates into CATQGRGSEQYF.

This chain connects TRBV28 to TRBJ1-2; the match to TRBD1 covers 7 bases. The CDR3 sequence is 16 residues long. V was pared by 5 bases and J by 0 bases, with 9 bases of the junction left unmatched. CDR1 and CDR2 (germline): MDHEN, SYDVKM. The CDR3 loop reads CASSVPGQQANYGYTF. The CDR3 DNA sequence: TGTGCCAGCAGTGTGCCGGGACAGCAAGCTAACTATGGCTACACCTTC.

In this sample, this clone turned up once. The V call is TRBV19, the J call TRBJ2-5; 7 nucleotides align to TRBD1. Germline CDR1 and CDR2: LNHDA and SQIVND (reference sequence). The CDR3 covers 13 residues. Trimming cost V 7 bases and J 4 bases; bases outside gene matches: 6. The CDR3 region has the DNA TGTGCCAGTACCTGGACAGGTGGAGAGACCCAGTACTTC. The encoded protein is CASTWTGGETQYF.

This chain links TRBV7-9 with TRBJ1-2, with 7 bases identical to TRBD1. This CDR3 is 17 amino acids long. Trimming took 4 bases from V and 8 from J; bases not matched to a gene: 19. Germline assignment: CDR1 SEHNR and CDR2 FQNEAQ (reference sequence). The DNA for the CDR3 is TGTGCCAGCAGCTCATCCTATCCAGGGGGTGCGCCGGACGGCTACACCTTC. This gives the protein CASSSSYPGGAPDGYTF.

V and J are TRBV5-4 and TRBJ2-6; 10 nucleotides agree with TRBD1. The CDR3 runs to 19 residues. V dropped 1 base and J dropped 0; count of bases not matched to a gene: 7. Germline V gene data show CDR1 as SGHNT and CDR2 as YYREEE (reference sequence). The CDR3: CASSLTRWTGGSGANVLTF. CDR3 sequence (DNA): TGTGCCAGCAGCTTGACGAGGTGGACAGGGGGCTCTGGGGCCAACGTCCTGACTTTC. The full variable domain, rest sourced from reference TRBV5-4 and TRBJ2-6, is ETGVTQSPTHLIKTRGQQVTLRCSSQSGHNTVSWYQQALGQGPQFIFQYYREEENGRGNFPPRFSGLQFPNYSSELNVNALELDDSALYLCASSLTRWTGGSGANVLTFGAGSRLTVL.

The CDR3: CATYRVLGTDTQYF. DNA for the CDR3: TGTGCCACCTACCGGGTCTTGGGCACAGATACGCAGTATTTT. V is TRBV6-5 and J is TRBJ2-3; D gene unclear. CDR1 and CDR2 (germline): MNHEY, SVGAGI. V was shortened by 10 bases and J by 1 base, with 15 bases between the two germline ends. CDR3 length: 14 amino acids.

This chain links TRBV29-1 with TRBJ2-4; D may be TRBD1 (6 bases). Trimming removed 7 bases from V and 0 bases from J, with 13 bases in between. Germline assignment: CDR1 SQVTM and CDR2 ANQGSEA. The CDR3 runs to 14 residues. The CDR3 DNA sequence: TGCAGCGCAACAGGGAATCTAGCCAAAAACATTCAGTACTTC. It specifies CSATGNLAKNIQYF.